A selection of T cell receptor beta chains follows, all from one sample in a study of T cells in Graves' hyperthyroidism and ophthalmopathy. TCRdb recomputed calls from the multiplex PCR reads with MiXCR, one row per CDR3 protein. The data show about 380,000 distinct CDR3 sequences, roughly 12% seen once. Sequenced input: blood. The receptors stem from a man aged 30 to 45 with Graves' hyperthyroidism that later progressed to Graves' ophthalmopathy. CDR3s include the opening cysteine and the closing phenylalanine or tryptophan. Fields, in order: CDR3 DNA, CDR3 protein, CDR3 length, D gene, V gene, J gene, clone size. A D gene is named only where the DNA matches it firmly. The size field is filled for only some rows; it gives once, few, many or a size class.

TGTGCCAGCAGCCAAGTGGCAGCTACCGTAGGTAAAGCTTTCTTT	CASSQVAATVGKAFF	15	.	TRBV14	TRBJ1-1	many
TGTGCCAGCAGTTACGGGGACAGGATTCGTCAGCCCCAGCATTTT	CASSYGDRIRQPQHF	15	TRBD1	TRBV6-2/TRBV6-3	TRBJ1-5	many
TGTGCCAGCAGTGAAGCGCGTAGGACGCCCAAAGATCAGCCCCAGCATTTT	CASSEARRTPKDQPQHF	17	.	TRBV6-1	TRBJ1-5	.
TGTGCCAGCCGGCCCTCGGGAGGTCAGCCCCAGCATTTT	CASRPSGGQPQHF	13	.	TRBV19	TRBJ1-5	.
TGTGCCAGCAACCAGCCGGGACATGAAAAACTGTTTTTT	CASNQPGHEKLFF	13	.	TRBV28	TRBJ1-4	few
TGTGCCAGCAGCTTCCCCAGGGGATACGAGCAGTACTTC	CASSFPRGYEQYF	13	.	TRBV7-9	TRBJ2-7	many
TGTGCCAGCAGCTTGTTTCTTCAAGAGACCCAGTACTTC	CASSLFLQETQYF	13	.	TRBV5-5	TRBJ2-5	many
TGTGCCTGGGGGGGGGGTTCGAACACTGAAGCTTTCTTT	CAWGGGSNTEAFF	13	.	TRBV30	TRBJ1-1	.
TGTGCCAGCAGCTTCCCACCCGGCAAATATAGCAATCAGCCCCAGCATTTT	CASSFPPGKYSNQPQHF	17	.	TRBV7-3	TRBJ1-5	many
TGTGCCAGCAGTGCCCAGTTACCCTCCTACGAGCAGTACTTC	CASSAQLPSYEQYF	14	.	TRBV2	TRBJ2-7	.
TGTGCCAGCATACTCCGGACTCCGGAACAAGAGACCCAGTACTTC	CASILRTPEQETQYF	15	.	TRBV6-1	TRBJ2-5	.
TGTGCCAGCTCACCAACCGGGCGCTCCACAGATACGCAGTATTTT	CASSPTGRSTDTQYF	15	.	TRBV12-3/TRBV12-4	TRBJ2-3	.
TGTGCCAGCAGACCAGACGCCCAAGGGACCCAGTACTTC	CASRPDAQGTQYF	13	.	TRBV6-1	TRBJ2-5	many
TGTGCCAGCAGCTTACAGGATCGATACACCTTC	CASSLQDRYTF	11	.	TRBV5-4	TRBJ1-2	.
TGTGCCAGCTCACCACCGGGGGTGCGTGCTTTCTTT	CASSPPGVRAFF	12	.	TRBV18	TRBJ1-1	many
TGTGCCAGCAGTTTGGGACTAGCGACCCGTTCGGAGGTCGCCGTAAGGTTATACGAGCAGTACTTC	CASSLGLATRSEVAVRLYEQYF	22	TRBD2	TRBV7-8	TRBJ2-7	.
TGTGCCACCGAGCAGAGTCGACTGGGGGCCAACGTCCTGACTTTC	CATEQSRLGANVLTF	15	.	TRBV15	TRBJ2-6	.
TGTGCCAGCAGCGGGACCGAACGGGAGACCCAGTACTTC	CASSGTERETQYF	13	.	TRBV7-9	TRBJ2-5	many
TGTGCCAGCAGTAGACAGGGGACCCATAATCAGCCCCAGCATTTT	CASSRQGTHNQPQHF	15	TRBD1	TRBV12-3/TRBV12-4	TRBJ1-5	many
TGTGCCGGGGATACAGGGACCCCTGCAGCTTTCTTT	CAGDTGTPAAFF	12	.	TRBV30	TRBJ1-1	.